This T cell receptor (beta chain) comes out of a study of radiotherapy plus CTLA-4 blockade in lung cancer (dated by TCRdb to between 2017 and 2018). About the investigation overall: Among the enrolled patients, about 19% had an objective response, and 25% to 40% reached disease control. The paper's findings and limits, for the study overall: The strongest predictors of response were reported to be early dynamic shifts in blood T cell clones along with a rise in serum interferon-beta following radiation. After treatment with radiotherapy and ipilimumab, TCR clones that originated in tumors expanded in peripheral blood.

Spanning cysteine to phenylalanine, the CDR3 consists of 16 amino acids. The CDR3 DNA has 48 bases and is translated from base 1. From a lookup of the germline V gene, CDR1 and CDR2 are KGHSH and LQKENI. V and J are trimmed by 3 bases and 6 bases, and the gene matches miss 6 bases of the junction. A word on this clone: Its antigen specificity is not known. Per-base quality was not reported, and no clone a single base away is much larger than it.

In this study, focal radiation therapy paired with CTLA-4 blockade (ipilimumab) was tested in patients who had chemo-refractory metastatic non-small-cell lung cancer. Receptors were amplified or captured by the immunoSEQ multiplex PCR assay. This immuneACCESS table, as held by TCRdb, lists in-frame sequences with V and J called but not all clones. Of the missing ones, under half trace to an unresolved V gene in checked studies; the others have no known cause. This sample is represented by 89,000 or so clones; roughly 80% of them were singletons. Approximately 3.4% of the sample is in the top ten clones.

This specimen consisted of peripheral blood, obtained from a patient treated with radiotherapy plus ipilimumab. Here the chain combines TRBV18 and TRBJ2-1; 12 nucleotides in the junction match TRBD1. This clonotype was obtained from a human donor with non-small cell lung cancer who had a partial response to radiotherapy plus ipilimumab. The CDR3 is CASSPPGQGALNEQFF. The bases read TGTGCCAGCTCACCCCCGGGACAGGGGGCCCTCAATGAGCAGTTCTTC.